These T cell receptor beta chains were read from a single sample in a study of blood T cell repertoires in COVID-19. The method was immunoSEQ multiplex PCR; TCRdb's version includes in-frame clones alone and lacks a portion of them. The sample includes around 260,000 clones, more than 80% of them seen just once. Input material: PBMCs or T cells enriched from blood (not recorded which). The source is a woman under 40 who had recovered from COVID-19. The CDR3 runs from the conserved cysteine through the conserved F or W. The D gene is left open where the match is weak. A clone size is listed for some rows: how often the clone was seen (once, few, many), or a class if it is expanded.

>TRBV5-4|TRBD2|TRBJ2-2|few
TGTGCCAGCAGCCAGACTAGCGGGAAGGCCGGGGAGCTGTTTTTT
CASSQTSGKAGELFF
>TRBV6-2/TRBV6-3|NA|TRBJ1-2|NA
TGTGCCAGCAGTTACTCGGCTCCCTCCTCGCTCGGGGGCTACACCTTC
CASSYSAPSSLGGYTF
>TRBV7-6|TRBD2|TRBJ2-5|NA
TGTGCCAGCAGCCTGACTAGCGCCCAAGAGACCCAGTACTTC
CASSLTSAQETQYF
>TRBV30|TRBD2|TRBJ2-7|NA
TGTGCCGGGACTAGCGGGAGGGGGGAGCAGTACTTC
CAGTSGRGEQYF
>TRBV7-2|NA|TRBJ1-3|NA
TGTGCCAGCAGCTTAGTCGGTAGCTCTGGAAACACCATATATTTT
CASSLVGSSGNTIYF
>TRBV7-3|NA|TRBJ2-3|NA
TGTGCCAGCAGCCTTGCGGGCTTTACAGATACGCAGTATTTT
CASSLAGFTDTQYF
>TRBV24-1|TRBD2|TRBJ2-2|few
TGTGCCACCAGTGCTCTAGCGGGAAGGGACACCGGGGAGCTGTTTTTT
CATSALAGRDTGELFF
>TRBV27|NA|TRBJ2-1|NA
TGTGCCAGCAGTTTGAGTTACAATGAGCAGTTCTTC
CASSLSYNEQFF
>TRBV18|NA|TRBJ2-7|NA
TGTGCCAGCTCACCCGGGACATCCCTCTACGAGCAGTACTTC
CASSPGTSLYEQYF
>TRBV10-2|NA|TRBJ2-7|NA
TGCGCCAGCAGTGGGGCGCTTTCCTACGAGCAGTACTTC
CASSGALSYEQYF
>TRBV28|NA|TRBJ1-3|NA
TGTGCCAGCAGGGCCCCTTTTGGAAACACCATATATTTT
CASRAPFGNTIYF
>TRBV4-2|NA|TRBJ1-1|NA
TGTGCCAGCAGCCAAGATGGTGGACCAGGGGAGAACACTGAAGCTTTCTTT
CASSQDGGPGENTEAFF
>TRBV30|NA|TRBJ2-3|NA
TGTGCCTGGAGTCTATTCCAGGGCGGCGCAGATACGCAGTATTTT
CAWSLFQGGADTQYF
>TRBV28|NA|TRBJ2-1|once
TGTGCCAGCAGCCTACAGGGTGGGGCCCTTAGTGAGCAGTTCTTC
CASSLQGGALSEQFF
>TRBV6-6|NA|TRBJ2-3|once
TGTTCCCCAGAGGGAAGGACAGATACGCAGTATTTT
CSPEGRTDTQYF
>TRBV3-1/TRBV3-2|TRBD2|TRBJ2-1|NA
TGTGCCAGCAGCCAAGTGTGGGCTAGCGGGAGGGCCAGGAATGAGCAGTTCTTC
CASSQVWASGRARNEQFF
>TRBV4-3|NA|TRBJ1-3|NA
TGCGCCAGCAGCCAAGTCGATGCGGAAGGAAACACCATATATTTT
CASSQVDAEGNTIYF
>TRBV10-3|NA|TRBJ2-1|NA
TGTGCCATCAGTGACAAGACTGGTGGTGAGCAGTTCTTC
CAISDKTGGEQFF
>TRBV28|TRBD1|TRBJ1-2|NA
TGTGCCAGCAGTTTTACAGGGGACGTTGGCTACACCTTC
CASSFTGDVGYTF
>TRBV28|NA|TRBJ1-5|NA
TGTGCCAGCAGTTGGTCCCAGGCACATCAGCCCCAGCATTTT
CASSWSQAHQPQHF
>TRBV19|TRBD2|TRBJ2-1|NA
TGTGCCAGTCGCACCATGCCGACTCCGGGACTAGCGTCCCGGGAGCAGTTCTTC
CASRTMPTPGLASREQFF
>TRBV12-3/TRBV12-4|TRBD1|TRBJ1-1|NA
TGTGCCAGCAGTCGACAGGGCGCTGAAGCTTTCTTT
CASSRQGAEAFF
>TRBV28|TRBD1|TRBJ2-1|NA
TGTGCCAGCAGTGGACAGGGAAGGGGTTCCTACAATGAGCAGTTCTTC
CASSGQGRGSYNEQFF
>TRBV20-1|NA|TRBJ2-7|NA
TGCAGTGCTAGAGGAGTTAAGGAGCAGTACTTC
CSARGVKEQYF
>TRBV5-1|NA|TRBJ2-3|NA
TGCGCCAGCAGCTTGCCAGAGGGTCACACAGATACGCAGTATTTT
CASSLPEGHTDTQYF
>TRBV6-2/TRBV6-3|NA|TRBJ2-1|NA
TGTGCCAGCAGTTACCCCAGGACTCATCCCTACAATGAGCAGTTCTTC
CASSYPRTHPYNEQFF
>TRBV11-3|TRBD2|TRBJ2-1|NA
TGTGCCAGCAGCTTGACGCGCGGGAGCGACAATGAGCAGTTCTTC
CASSLTRGSDNEQFF
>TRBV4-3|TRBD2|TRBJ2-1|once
TGCGCCAGCAGCCAAGATATTGGGGGAGGGACCTACAATGAGCAGTTCTTC
CASSQDIGGGTYNEQFF
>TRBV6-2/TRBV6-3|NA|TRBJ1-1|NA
TGTGCCAGCAGCCCACATATGAACACTGAAGCTTTCTTT
CASSPHMNTEAFF
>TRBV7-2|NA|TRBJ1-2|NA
TGTGCCAGCAGCCCCCCCACCCGCAGGGGCGGTGGCTACACCTTC
CASSPPTRRGGGYTF
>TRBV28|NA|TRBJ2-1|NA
TGTGCCAGCAGTTTACCCGCGGGATACAACAATGAGCAGTTCTTC
CASSLPAGYNNEQFF
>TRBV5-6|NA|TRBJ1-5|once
TGTGCCAGCAGCTCGAGACTGAGCAATCAGCCCCAGCATTTT
CASSSRLSNQPQHF
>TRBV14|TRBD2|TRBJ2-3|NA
TGTGCCAGCAGCCAAGATCCAATTGGACTAGCGGGAGGACATCTTACAGATACGCAGTATTTT
CASSQDPIGLAGGHLTDTQYF
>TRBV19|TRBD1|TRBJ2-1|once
TGTGCCAGTAGTATCGCGGGGACAGGGGGTATACATGAGCAGTTCTTC
CASSIAGTGGIHEQFF
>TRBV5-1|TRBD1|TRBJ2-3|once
TGCGCCAGCAGCTTGGCCGAGGACAGGGGTAATCATGCAGATACGCAGTATTTT
CASSLAEDRGNHADTQYF
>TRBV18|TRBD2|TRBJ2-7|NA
TGTGCCAGCTCACCTCGCGGGGGCTCCTACGAGCAGTACTTC
CASSPRGGSYEQYF
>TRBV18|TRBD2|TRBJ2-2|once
TGTGCCAGCTCACCATTAGCGGGAATGAGCACCGGGGAGCTGTTTTTT
CASSPLAGMSTGELFF
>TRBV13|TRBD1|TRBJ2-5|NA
TGTGCCAGCAGCCGGACAGGCCAAGAGACCCAGTACTTC
CASSRTGQETQYF
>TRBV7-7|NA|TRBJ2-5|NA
TGTGCTAGCAGCCTCGGGACTCCCCAAAGAGGGGAGACCCAGTACTTC
CASSLGTPQRGETQYF
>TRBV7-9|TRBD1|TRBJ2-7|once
TGTGCCAGCAGCCCAACAGGGGCCCTCTACGAGCAGTACTTC
CASSPTGALYEQYF
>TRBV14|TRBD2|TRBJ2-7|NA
TGTGCCAGCAGTAGGCTAGCGGGAGCCTACGAGCAGTACTTC
CASSRLAGAYEQYF
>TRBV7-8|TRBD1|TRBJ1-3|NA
TGTGCCAGCAGCTTAGGGACAGGGGCCCCAAACACCATATATTTT
CASSLGTGAPNTIYF
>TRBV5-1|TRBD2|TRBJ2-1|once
TGCGCCAGCAGCTTACTGACTAGCGGGGCGAATAATGAGCAGTTCTTC
CASSLLTSGANNEQFF
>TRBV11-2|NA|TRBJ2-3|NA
TGTGCCAGCAGCTTAAATTCGAGGGCAAGCACAGATACGCAGTATTTT
CASSLNSRASTDTQYF
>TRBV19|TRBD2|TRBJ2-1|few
TGTGCCAGTAGTATAGCCTTCGGACTAGCGGGCTTAAGCAATGAGCAGTTCTTC
CASSIAFGLAGLSNEQFF
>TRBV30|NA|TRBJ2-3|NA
TGTGCCTGTTCGCCGGGAGGCACAGATACGCAGTATTTT
CACSPGGTDTQYF
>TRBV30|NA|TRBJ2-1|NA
TGTGCCTGGAGTCTGAGAAATGAGCAGTTCTTC
CAWSLRNEQFF
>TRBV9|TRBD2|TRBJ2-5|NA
TGTGCCAGCAGCGTGCAGCGGGAGGGCCTAGAGACCCAGTACTTC
CASSVQREGLETQYF
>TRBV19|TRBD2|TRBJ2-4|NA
TGTGCCAGTAGTTGGGAGGGCCTGGGAGCCAAAAACATTCAGTACTTC
CASSWEGLGAKNIQYF
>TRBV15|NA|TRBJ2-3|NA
TGTGCCACCAGCAGAGATGGTGGGTGGGAGGAAACCACAGATACGCAGTATTTT
CATSRDGGWEETTDTQYF
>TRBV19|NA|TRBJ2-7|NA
TGTGCCAGTAGTCCAGGACACCTCTACGAGCAGTACTTC
CASSPGHLYEQYF
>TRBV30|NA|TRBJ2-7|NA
TGTGCCTGGAGGTTAGCTACAGTAGAGGGCTACGAGCAGTACTTC
CAWRLATVEGYEQYF
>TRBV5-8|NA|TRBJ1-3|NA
TGTGCCAGCAAGTGGGGAAGAAGCAGCGGGAACACCATATATTTT
CASKWGRSSGNTIYF